Listed here are 11 T cell receptor beta chains from one sample, sequenced in a study of blood T cell repertoires in COVID-19. Assay: immunoSEQ multiplex PCR; the TCRdb copy retains only in-frame clones and omits some. The repertoire holds roughly 250,000 clones, with about 85% as singletons. The sequenced material came from peripheral blood. These receptors originate from a man between 60 and 70 years old who had recovered from COVID-19.

The chain uses TRBV6-5 and TRBJ1-2; 12 bases match TRBD1. The ends lost 6 bases at V and 10 bases at J; junction bases unmatched: 9. The CDR3 is 14 amino acids. Germline CDR1 is MNHEY and CDR2 is SVGAGI. The CDR3 DNA follows: TGTGCCAGCAGCCAAGGCGGGACAGGGGGCGTCTACACCTTC. It specifies CASSQGGTGGVYTF.

The chain combines TRBV5-4 with TRBJ2-7, with D maybe TRBD1 (6 bases). The CDR3 covers 14 residues. The germline V and J ends were trimmed by 0 bases and 4 bases, with 11 bases remaining between them. Germline assignment: CDR1 SGHNT and CDR2 YYREEE (reference sequence). CDR3 coding DNA: TGTGCCAGCAGCTTGGATCGCAGGGGATACGAGCAGTACTTC. Its translation is CASSLDRRGYEQYF.

This clone was seen just once. The chain recombines TRBV24-1 with TRBJ2-2; 8 bases line up with TRBD1. The trim removed 9 bases at V and 6 bases at J, leaving 8 bases unmatched. The CDR3 has 14 amino acids. The V gene's germline CDR1 is KGHDR and CDR2 SFDVKD. The CDR3 loop is CATASAGGPGELFF. The CDR3 DNA follows: TGTGCCACCGCTTCGGCAGGGGGCCCCGGGGAGCTGTTTTTT.

This clone was counted only a few times. The J gene is TRBJ1-1, the V gene TRBV2, with TRBD1 identical over 7 bases. With 5 bases clipped from V and 2 bases from J, the junction kept 2 bases outside the gene matches. Per germline, CDR1 SNHLY and CDR2 FYNNEI. The CDR3 extends over 13 amino acids. DNA of the CDR3: TGTGCCAGCAGTTGGGACAGTAACACTGAAGCTTTCTTT. Its translation: CASSWDSNTEAFF.

This rearrangement joins TRBV4-1 to TRBJ2-3; D is ambiguous. This CDR3 has 16 residues. Germline lookup yields CDR1 MGHRA and CDR2 YSYEKL. Trimming removed 0 bases from V and 2 bases from J, with 12 bases in between. CDR3 sequence: CASSQDPSSYTDTQYF. The CDR3 DNA sequence: TGCGCCAGCAGCCAAGATCCCTCTTCGTACACAGATACGCAGTATTTT.

The chain combines TRBV5-1 with TRBJ2-7, with 7 bases that match TRBD2. CDR3 length: 16 amino acids. Germline values: CDR1 SGHRS, CDR2 YFSETQ. V gave up 2 bases and J gave up 2 bases; unmatched junction bases: 10. In DNA form, the CDR3 reads TGCGCCAGCAGCTTTACACCGGGGGAGGGCCCCTACGAGCAGTACTTC. It specifies CASSFTPGEGPYEQYF.

The genes are TRBV3-1 (or the pseudogene TRBV3-2) and TRBJ2-1; tentative D call: TRBD2 (5 bases). Germline assignment: CDR1 LGHDT and CDR2 YNNKEL (reference sequence). V gave up 1 base and J gave up 2 bases, with 12 bases separating them. CDR3 length: 16 residues. As DNA, the CDR3 is TGTGCCAGCAGCCAAGTTATAGGACTCGCCTACAATGAGCAGTTCTTC. It encodes CASSQVIGLAYNEQFF.

V and J are TRBV20-1 and TRBJ2-7, with 7 bases fitting TRBD1. Looked up from germline, CDR1 is DFQATT and CDR2 is SNEGSKA (reference sequence). The J segment lost 6 bases and the V segment lost 6 bases, leaving 5 bases of the junction unmatched. This CDR3 comprises 11 residues. The CDR3 spells CSALQGREQYV. CDR3 bases: TGCAGTGCGCTACAGGGGCGCGAGCAGTACGTC.

The V gene is TRBV14, the J gene TRBJ2-2; TRBD1 is a possible D gene (6 bases). Germline V CDR1 and CDR2: SGHDN, FVKESK. The ends were cut back, 4 bases at V and 6 bases at J, with 21 bases in the middle. This CDR3 has 17 amino acids. CDR3 region: CASSLSNTGKMAGELFF. The CDR3 DNA is TGTGCCAGCAGCCTAAGTAACACAGGGAAGATGGCCGGGGAGCTGTTTTTT. Together with reference TRBV14 and TRBJ2-2, the CDR3 gives the full variable domain: EAGVTQFPSHSVIEKGQTVTLRCDPISGHDNLYWYRRVMGKEIKFLLHFVKESKQDESGMPNNRFLAERTGGTYSTLKVQPAELEDSGVYFCASSLSNTGKMAGELFFGEGSRLTVL.

The table lists this clone with a count of one. V and J are TRBV27 and TRBJ1-2; weak D call: TRBD1 (6 bases). The CDR3 spans 17 residues. V was trimmed by 0 bases and J by 1 base, leaving 15 bases between them. Germline V gene data show CDR1 as MNHEY and CDR2 as SMNVEV (reference sequence). The CDR3 sequence: CASSLSIMQGGNYGYTF. The CDR3 nucleotides are TGTGCCAGCAGTTTATCTATTATGCAAGGGGGTAACTATGGCTACACCTTC.

This chain connects TRBV16 to TRBJ1-2; D remains unclear. The germline V and J ends were trimmed by 4 bases and 0 bases, with 6 bases remaining between them. The CDR3 is 13 amino acids. Germline V CDR1 and CDR2: KGHSY, FQNENV. The CDR3 is CASSRQTNYGYTF. The CDR3 region has the DNA TGTGCCAGCAGCCGCCAGACTAACTATGGCTACACCTTC.